This T cell receptor beta chain comes out of a study of T cell responses to AZD1222 COVID-19 vaccine. Overall study: Second doses at about 4 or about 12 weeks were pooled. General study results and limits: The repertoires were collected only after the peak T cell response.

With respect to this clone: Its antigen is still unknown.

Profiling relied on immunoSEQ multiplex PCR, and the TCRdb table lists in-frame clones only, not all of them. The repertoire holds tens of thousands of clones, nearly 90% seen once, with less than 5% in the top ten. The sequencing here drew on peripheral blood, taken on day 0 of AZD1222 vaccination. The clonotype originates from an adult in good health.

This CDR3 reads CASSPTPTGNSPLHF. The CDR3 DNA reads as TGTGCCAGCAGTCCAACCCCGACTGGGAATTCACCCCTCCACTTT. The chain uses TRBV27 and TRBJ1-6; D remains ambiguous. Per the germline V gene, CDR1 is MNHEY and CDR2 is SMNVEV (reference sequence). Trimming stripped 5 bases from V and 7 bases from J, with 15 bases between. This CDR3 is 15 amino acids long.